The source of this T cell receptor beta chain is a study of T cells in Graves' hyperthyroidism and ophthalmopathy. The patients, who ranged from 18 to 65 in age, presented with newly diagnosed hyperthyroidism lasting under 2 months. Researchers took RNA transcripts and amplified the TCR beta CDR3 regions from them. HTBI primers were the set used in a first-round RT-PCR of the TCR CDR3. A single record per CDR3 protein comes from TCRdb applying MiXCR to the multiplex PCR reads. The table includes around 700,000 distinct CDR3 sequences, around a sixth detected once. Trimming removed 0 bases from V and 5 bases from J, with 7 bases in between. The V gene's germline CDR1 is MNHNS and CDR2 SASEGT. CDR3 size: 13 residues.

This receptor was obtained from a woman in her fifties or sixties with Graves' hyperthyroidism that later progressed to Graves' ophthalmopathy. Sequenced sample: blood. The chain uses TRBV6-1 and TRBJ1-1; weak D call: TRBD1 (5 bases). CDR3 loop: CASSEAGGTEAFF. The CDR3 DNA reads as TGTGCCAGCAGTGAAGCGGGGGGGACTGAAGCTTTCTTT.